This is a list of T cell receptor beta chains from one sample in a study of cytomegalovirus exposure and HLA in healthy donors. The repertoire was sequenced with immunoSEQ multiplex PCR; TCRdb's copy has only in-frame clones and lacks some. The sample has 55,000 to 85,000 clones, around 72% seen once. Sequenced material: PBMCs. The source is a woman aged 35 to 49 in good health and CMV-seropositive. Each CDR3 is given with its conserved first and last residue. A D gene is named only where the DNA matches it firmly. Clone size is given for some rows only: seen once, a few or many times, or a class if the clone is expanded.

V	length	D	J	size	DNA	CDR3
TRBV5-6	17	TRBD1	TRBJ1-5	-	TGTGCCAGCAGCTTGTTAGGACAGGGGGCCCTCAATCAGCCCCAGCATTTT	CASSLLGQGALNQPQHF
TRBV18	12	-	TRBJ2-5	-	TGTGCCAGCTCACCGTCCGGGGGGACCCAGTACTTC	CASSPSGGTQYF
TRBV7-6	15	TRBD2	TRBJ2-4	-	TGTGCCAGCAGCTCTCGGGGGGACGGCAAAAACATTCAGTACTTC	CASSSRGDGKNIQYF
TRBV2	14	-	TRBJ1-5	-	TGTGCCAGCAGTGCGACAAATAGCAATCAGCCCCAGCATTTT	CASSATNSNQPQHF
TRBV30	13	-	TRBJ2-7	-	TGTGCCTGGAGTGGATCCGGGGGTGACGAGCAGTACTTC	CAWSGSGGDEQYF
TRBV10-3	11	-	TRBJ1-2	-	TGTGCCATCAGTGGGACAGATGGCTACACCTTC	CAISGTDGYTF
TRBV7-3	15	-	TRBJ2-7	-	TGTGCCAGCAGCTTAAGGGCAGGGAAGACCTACGAGCAGTACTTC	CASSLRAGKTYEQYF
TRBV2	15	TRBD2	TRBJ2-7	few	TGTGCCGCAATTCGGGGGGACTTAAGCTCCTACGAGCAGTACTTC	CAAIRGDLSSYEQYF
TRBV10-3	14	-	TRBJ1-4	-	TGTGCCATCAGTGAGCAGGGAAATAATGAAAAACTGTTTTTT	CAISEQGNNEKLFF
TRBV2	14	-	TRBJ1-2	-	TGTGCCAGCAGCCAGCTAGACAGGAACTATGGCTACACCTTC	CASSQLDRNYGYTF
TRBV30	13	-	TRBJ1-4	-	TGTGCCACGAAAGAGAGGCTTTATGAAAAACTGTTTTTT	CATKERLYEKLFF